These T cell receptor beta chains were read from a single sample in a study of human T cells and chemical hapten exposure. One entry per CDR3 protein, called by TCRdb with MiXCR from the RACE reads. The sample comprises approximately 97,000 distinct CDR3 sequences, about 10% of which are singletons, and 2.5% to 4% rests with the top ten. Material: whole blood, obtained in connection with sensitization to the hapten diphenylcyclopropenone (DPC). The receptors were sampled from a middle-aged woman with alopecia areata. Some clones in this sample may be carry-over from other donors' samples. Both conserved end residues are part of each CDR3. Each record gives: clone size, V gene, D gene, J gene, CDR3 protein, CDR3 DNA. D genes are given only for firm matches. Clone size is given for some rows only: seen once, a few or many times, or a class if the clone is expanded.

clone size: few
V gene: TRBV21-1
D gene: .
J gene: TRBJ2-2
CDR3 protein: CASSKVGFIIGPWELFF
CDR3 DNA: TGTGCCAGCAGCAAAGTCGGTTTCATAATCGGGCCTTGGGAGCTGTTTTTT

clone size: few
V gene: TRBV20-1
D gene: .
J gene: TRBJ1-1
CDR3 protein: CSATQPGITEAFF
CDR3 DNA: TGCAGTGCTACTCAGCCGGGAATTACTGAAGCTTTCTTT

clone size: .
V gene: TRBV5-6
D gene: TRBD1
J gene: TRBJ1-2
CDR3 protein: CASNGDSTNYGYTF
CDR3 DNA: TGTGCCAGCAACGGGGACAGTACTAACTATGGCTACACCTTC

clone size: many
V gene: TRBV6-2/TRBV6-3
D gene: .
J gene: TRBJ1-5
CDR3 protein: CASTLTGNQPQHF
CDR3 DNA: TGTGCCAGCACCCTGACCGGGAATCAGCCCCAGCATTTT

clone size: many
V gene: TRBV5-1
D gene: .
J gene: TRBJ1-2
CDR3 protein: CASSAGTDYGYTF
CDR3 DNA: TGCGCCAGCAGCGCCGGGACCGATTATGGCTACACCTTC

clone size: many
V gene: TRBV28
D gene: .
J gene: TRBJ2-3
CDR3 protein: CASSLMERYSTDTQYF
CDR3 DNA: TGTGCCAGCAGTTTAATGGAGCGGTACAGCACAGATACGCAGTATTTT

clone size: .
V gene: TRBV28
D gene: TRBD1
J gene: TRBJ2-7
CDR3 protein: CASSLGSAQGVFYEQYF
CDR3 DNA: TGTGCCAGCAGTTTGGGCTCCGCACAGGGGGTCTTCTACGAGCAGTACTTC

clone size: .
V gene: TRBV5-4
D gene: .
J gene: TRBJ1-3
CDR3 protein: CASSRRTDSGNTIYF
CDR3 DNA: TGTGCCAGCAGCCGAAGGACGGACTCTGGAAACACCATATATTTT

clone size: many
V gene: TRBV6-2/TRBV6-3
D gene: .
J gene: TRBJ2-1
CDR3 protein: CASSPMGGYNEQFF
CDR3 DNA: TGTGCCAGCAGCCCGATGGGCGGCTACAATGAGCAGTTCTTC

clone size: few
V gene: TRBV21-1
D gene: .
J gene: TRBJ2-7
CDR3 protein: CASSPEGEGENEQYF
CDR3 DNA: TGTGCCAGCAGCCCCGAGGGGGAGGGTGAGAACGAGCAGTACTTC

clone size: many
V gene: TRBV27
D gene: .
J gene: TRBJ1-2
CDR3 protein: CASSWARDNYGYTF
CDR3 DNA: TGTGCCAGCAGTTGGGCCAGGGATAACTATGGCTACACCTTC

clone size: .
V gene: TRBV7-3
D gene: .
J gene: TRBJ1-5
CDR3 protein: CASSLGGSGNQPQHF
CDR3 DNA: TGTGCCAGCAGCTTAGGTGGATCCGGGAATCAGCCCCAGCATTTT

clone size: .
V gene: TRBV20-1
D gene: .
J gene: TRBJ1-1
CDR3 protein: CSARGTTWSGTEAFF
CDR3 DNA: TGCAGTGCTAGAGGTACCACTTGGTCGGGCACTGAAGCTTTCTTT

clone size: few
V gene: TRBV9
D gene: .
J gene: TRBJ2-5
CDR3 protein: CASSRRDPFGETQYF
CDR3 DNA: TGTGCCAGCTCCCGACGGGATCCCTTCGGAGAGACCCAGTACTTC

clone size: many
V gene: TRBV7-9
D gene: .
J gene: TRBJ1-1
CDR3 protein: CASSLTGAGANTEAFF
CDR3 DNA: TGTGCCAGCAGCTTAACGGGGGCAGGGGCGAACACTGAAGCTTTCTTT

clone size: .
V gene: TRBV30
D gene: TRBD2
J gene: TRBJ2-1
CDR3 protein: CAFLSSRDGGNEQFF
CDR3 DNA: TGTGCCTTCCTGTCCTCCCGGGACGGGGGGAATGAGCAGTTCTTC

clone size: .
V gene: TRBV9
D gene: .
J gene: TRBJ1-4
CDR3 protein: CASSVEGKANEKLFF
CDR3 DNA: TGTGCCAGCAGCGTAGAGGGGAAAGCTAATGAAAAACTGTTTTTT

clone size: many
V gene: TRBV4-2
D gene: TRBD1
J gene: TRBJ1-3
CDR3 protein: CASSQQQGALGNTIYF
CDR3 DNA: TGTGCCAGCAGCCAGCAGCAGGGGGCGCTTGGAAACACCATATATTTT

clone size: many
V gene: TRBV11-1
D gene: TRBD1
J gene: TRBJ2-1
CDR3 protein: CASSWGQNNEQFF
CDR3 DNA: TGTGCCAGCAGCTGGGGACAGAACAATGAGCAGTTCTTC

clone size: many
V gene: TRBV20-1
D gene: TRBD1
J gene: TRBJ2-3
CDR3 protein: CSATTGVPDTQYF
CDR3 DNA: TGCAGTGCTACGACAGGGGTACCAGATACGCAGTATTTT

clone size: many
V gene: TRBV18
D gene: TRBD1
J gene: TRBJ2-7
CDR3 protein: CASSPDRGPTYEQYF
CDR3 DNA: TGTGCCAGCTCACCCGACAGGGGCCCAACCTACGAGCAGTACTTC

clone size: few
V gene: TRBV2
D gene: TRBD1
J gene: TRBJ2-1
CDR3 protein: CASREWGQRMDEQFF
CDR3 DNA: TGTGCCAGCAGGGAATGGGGACAGAGAATGGATGAGCAGTTCTTC

clone size: few
V gene: TRBV10-2
D gene: .
J gene: TRBJ1-2
CDR3 protein: CASQAQGGYGYTF
CDR3 DNA: TGCGCCAGCCAAGCACAGGGAGGGTATGGCTACACCTTC

clone size: .
V gene: TRBV7-9
D gene: .
J gene: TRBJ2-3
CDR3 protein: CASALGTPRTDTQYF
CDR3 DNA: TGTGCCAGCGCGCTGGGGACTCCTCGCACAGATACGCAGTATTTT

clone size: many
V gene: TRBV7-2
D gene: TRBD2
J gene: TRBJ2-3
CDR3 protein: CASSPIGTSGGSGTQYF
CDR3 DNA: TGTGCCAGCAGCCCAATAGGGACTAGCGGGGGGAGCGGTACGCAGTATTTT

clone size: .
V gene: TRBV29-1
D gene: .
J gene: TRBJ2-3
CDR3 protein: CSVDRGGDTQYF
CDR3 DNA: TGCAGCGTTGACCGGGGTGGTGATACGCAGTATTTT

clone size: few
V gene: TRBV5-5
D gene: .
J gene: TRBJ2-7
CDR3 protein: CASSSSTGKYEQYF
CDR3 DNA: TGTGCCAGCAGCAGCTCCACAGGGAAATACGAGCAGTACTTC

clone size: few
V gene: TRBV9
D gene: TRBD2
J gene: TRBJ2-2
CDR3 protein: CASSSTGGALDTGELFF
CDR3 DNA: TGTGCCAGCAGCTCCACCGGGGGGGCTTTGGACACCGGGGAGCTGTTTTTT

clone size: .
V gene: TRBV5-4
D gene: .
J gene: TRBJ2-2
CDR3 protein: CASSPDTGELFF
CDR3 DNA: TGTGCCAGCAGCCCAGACACCGGGGAGCTGTTTTTT

clone size: many
V gene: TRBV18
D gene: .
J gene: TRBJ2-5
CDR3 protein: CASSPDSLAAETQYF
CDR3 DNA: TGTGCCAGCTCACCGGATTCACTAGCAGCCGAGACCCAGTACTTC

clone size: many
V gene: TRBV12-3/TRBV12-4
D gene: .
J gene: TRBJ1-6
CDR3 protein: CASSLASRGSPLHF
CDR3 DNA: TGTGCCAGCAGTTTGGCCAGCCGGGGTTCACCCCTCCACTTT

clone size: .
V gene: TRBV19
D gene: .
J gene: TRBJ2-3
CDR3 protein: CASSKVAPDTQYF
CDR3 DNA: TGTGCCAGTAGTAAGGTAGCTCCAGATACGCAGTATTTT

clone size: few
V gene: TRBV2
D gene: TRBD2
J gene: TRBJ2-2
CDR3 protein: CASSSTSGTSGELFF
CDR3 DNA: TGTGCCAGCAGTTCTACTAGCGGGACAAGCGGGGAGCTGTTTTTT

clone size: .
V gene: TRBV20-1
D gene: .
J gene: TRBJ2-6
CDR3 protein: CSAPPYGPAGSGANVLTF
CDR3 DNA: TGCAGTGCTCCTCCATACGGGCCGGCGGGGTCTGGGGCCAACGTCCTGACTTTC

clone size: few
V gene: TRBV7-9
D gene: TRBD1
J gene: TRBJ2-1
CDR3 protein: CASSLDWTGMNYEQFF
CDR3 DNA: TGTGCCAGCAGCTTAGATTGGACAGGGATGAACTATGAGCAGTTCTTC

clone size: .
V gene: TRBV11-2
D gene: TRBD2
J gene: TRBJ2-5
CDR3 protein: CASSSGTTPRVETQYF
CDR3 DNA: TGTGCCAGCAGCTCCGGGACTACCCCAAGGGTAGAGACCCAGTACTTC

clone size: .
V gene: TRBV2
D gene: TRBD1
J gene: TRBJ1-1
CDR3 protein: CASSTDRATEAFF
CDR3 DNA: TGTGCCAGCAGTACGGACAGGGCCACCGAAGCTTTCTTT

clone size: .
V gene: TRBV3-1
D gene: TRBD1
J gene: TRBJ2-2
CDR3 protein: CASSQPRTGRETGELFF
CDR3 DNA: TGTGCCAGCAGCCAACCACGGACAGGGCGAGAAACCGGGGAGCTGTTTTTT

clone size: few
V gene: TRBV9
D gene: TRBD2
J gene: TRBJ2-5
CDR3 protein: CASSEGLRSGGQETQYF
CDR3 DNA: TGTGCCAGCAGCGAGGGGTTGCGGAGCGGGGGGCAAGAGACCCAGTACTTC

clone size: many
V gene: TRBV7-9
D gene: .
J gene: TRBJ1-4
CDR3 protein: CASSLRPNEKLFF
CDR3 DNA: TGTGCCAGCAGCTTGAGACCTAATGAAAAACTGTTTTTT

clone size: .
V gene: TRBV6-2/TRBV6-3
D gene: .
J gene: TRBJ1-5
CDR3 protein: CASSLKGEGHNQPQHF
CDR3 DNA: TGTGCCAGCAGTTTAAAGGGGGAGGGCCACAATCAGCCCCAGCATTTT

clone size: .
V gene: TRBV6-6
D gene: TRBD2
J gene: TRBJ2-3
CDR3 protein: CASSSPGLAGTDTQYF
CDR3 DNA: TGTGCCAGCAGTTCCCCGGGACTAGCGGGCACAGATACGCAGTATTTT

clone size: many
V gene: TRBV29-1
D gene: .
J gene: TRBJ1-1
CDR3 protein: CSVVGLGAMVNTEAFF
CDR3 DNA: TGCAGCGTTGTCGGGTTGGGGGCGATGGTGAACACTGAAGCTTTCTTT

clone size: .
V gene: TRBV9
D gene: .
J gene: TRBJ2-1
CDR3 protein: CASSSAFKGEQFF
CDR3 DNA: TGTGCCAGCAGCTCCGCCTTCAAAGGTGAGCAGTTCTTC

clone size: few
V gene: TRBV20-1
D gene: .
J gene: TRBJ2-1
CDR3 protein: CSASVGSNVYNEQFF
CDR3 DNA: TGCAGTGCTAGTGTCGGATCTAACGTCTACAATGAGCAGTTCTTC

clone size: few
V gene: TRBV5-1
D gene: TRBD1
J gene: TRBJ2-7
CDR3 protein: CASSLEGQGTNEQYF
CDR3 DNA: TGCGCCAGCAGCTTAGAAGGACAGGGAACGAACGAGCAGTACTTC

clone size: many
V gene: TRBV6-2/TRBV6-3
D gene: .
J gene: TRBJ1-1
CDR3 protein: CASRYTRGYLNTEAFF
CDR3 DNA: TGTGCCAGCAGATACACGAGGGGGTACCTGAACACTGAAGCTTTCTTT

clone size: .
V gene: TRBV6-1
D gene: .
J gene: TRBJ2-5
CDR3 protein: CASSRSGVETQYF
CDR3 DNA: TGTGCCAGCAGCCGATCAGGGGTAGAGACCCAGTACTTC

clone size: .
V gene: TRBV7-2
D gene: TRBD1
J gene: TRBJ2-7
CDR3 protein: CASRRQGDSYEQYF
CDR3 DNA: TGTGCCAGCCGGAGACAGGGGGACTCCTACGAGCAGTACTTC

clone size: many
V gene: TRBV20-1
D gene: .
J gene: TRBJ2-3
CDR3 protein: CSARDASGTDTQYF
CDR3 DNA: TGCAGTGCTAGAGACGCTTCGGGCACAGATACGCAGTATTTT

clone size: many
V gene: TRBV6-5
D gene: .
J gene: TRBJ1-6
CDR3 protein: CASALNRDGNSPLHF
CDR3 DNA: TGTGCCAGCGCCCTAAACCGGGACGGAAATTCACCCCTCCACTTT

clone size: few
V gene: TRBV27
D gene: .
J gene: TRBJ1-1
CDR3 protein: CASSFSFTVLNTEAFF
CDR3 DNA: TGTGCCAGCAGTTTCTCATTTACAGTTCTGAACACTGAAGCTTTCTTT

clone size: few
V gene: TRBV20-1
D gene: TRBD1
J gene: TRBJ1-1
CDR3 protein: CSAQGERAEAFF
CDR3 DNA: TGCAGTGCGCAGGGGGAGAGGGCTGAAGCTTTCTTT

clone size: few
V gene: TRBV4-3
D gene: TRBD2
J gene: TRBJ2-7
CDR3 protein: CASSHELAGYEQYF
CDR3 DNA: TGCGCCAGCAGCCACGAACTAGCGGGTTACGAGCAGTACTTC

clone size: many
V gene: TRBV10-3
D gene: TRBD1
J gene: TRBJ2-3
CDR3 protein: CAISESLDRGAQYF
CDR3 DNA: TGTGCCATCAGTGAGTCCCTGGACAGGGGTGCGCAGTATTTT